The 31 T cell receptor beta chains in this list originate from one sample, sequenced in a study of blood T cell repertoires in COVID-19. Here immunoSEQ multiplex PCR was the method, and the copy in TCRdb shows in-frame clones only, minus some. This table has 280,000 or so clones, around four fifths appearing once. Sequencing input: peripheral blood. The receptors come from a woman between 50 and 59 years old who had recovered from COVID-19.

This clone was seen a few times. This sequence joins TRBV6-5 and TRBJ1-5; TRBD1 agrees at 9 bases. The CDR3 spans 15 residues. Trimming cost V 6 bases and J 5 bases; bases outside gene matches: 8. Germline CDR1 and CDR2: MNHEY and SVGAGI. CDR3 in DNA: TGTGCCAGCAGCCGAACAGGGGGCCGGGATCAGCCCCAGCATTTT. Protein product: CASSRTGGRDQPQHF.

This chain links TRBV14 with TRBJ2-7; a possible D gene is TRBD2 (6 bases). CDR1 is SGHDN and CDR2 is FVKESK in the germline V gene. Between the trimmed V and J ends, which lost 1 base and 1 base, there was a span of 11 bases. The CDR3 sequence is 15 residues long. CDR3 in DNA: TGTGCCAGCAGCCAAGGCAAGGGAGGATCCTACGAGCAGTACTTC. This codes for CASSQGKGGSYEQYF.

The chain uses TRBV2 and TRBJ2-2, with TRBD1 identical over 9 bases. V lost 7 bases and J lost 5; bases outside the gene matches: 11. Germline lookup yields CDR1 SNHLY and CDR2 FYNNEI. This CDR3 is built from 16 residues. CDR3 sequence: CASKRDREDWTGELFF. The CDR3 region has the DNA TGTGCCAGCAAACGGGACAGGGAGGATTGGACCGGGGAGCTGTTTTTT.

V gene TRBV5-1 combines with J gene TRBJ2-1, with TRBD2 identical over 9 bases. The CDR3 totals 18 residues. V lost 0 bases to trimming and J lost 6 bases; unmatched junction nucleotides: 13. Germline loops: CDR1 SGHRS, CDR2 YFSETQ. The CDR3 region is CASSLGVAGAPQGNEQFF. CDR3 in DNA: TGCGCCAGCAGCTTGGGGGTAGCGGGGGCCCCTCAGGGCAATGAGCAGTTCTTC.

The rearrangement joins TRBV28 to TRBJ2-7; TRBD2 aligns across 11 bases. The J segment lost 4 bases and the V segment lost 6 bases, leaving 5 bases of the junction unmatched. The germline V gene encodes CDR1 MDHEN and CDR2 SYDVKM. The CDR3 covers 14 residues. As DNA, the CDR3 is TGTGCCAGCAGCCCCACTAGCGGGAGTTACGAGCAGTACTTC. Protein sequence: CASSPTSGSYEQYF.

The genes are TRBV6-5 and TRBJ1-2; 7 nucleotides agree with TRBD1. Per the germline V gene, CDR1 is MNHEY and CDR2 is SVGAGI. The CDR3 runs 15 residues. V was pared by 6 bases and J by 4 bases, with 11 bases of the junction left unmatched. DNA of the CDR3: TGTGCCAGCAGGACTACAGGGGAGAGGGGCTATGGCTACACCTTC. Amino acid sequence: CASRTTGERGYGYTF.

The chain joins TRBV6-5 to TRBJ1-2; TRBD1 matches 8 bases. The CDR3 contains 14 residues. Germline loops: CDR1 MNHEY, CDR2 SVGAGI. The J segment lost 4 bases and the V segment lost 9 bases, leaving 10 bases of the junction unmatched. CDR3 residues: CASNQGARGYGYTF. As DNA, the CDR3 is TGTGCCAGTAACCAGGGGGCGCGAGGCTATGGCTACACCTTC.

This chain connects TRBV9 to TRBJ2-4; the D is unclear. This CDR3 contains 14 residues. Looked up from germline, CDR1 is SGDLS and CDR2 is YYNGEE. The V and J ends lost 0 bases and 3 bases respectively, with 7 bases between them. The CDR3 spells CASSVDPNKNIQYF. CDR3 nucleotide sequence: TGTGCCAGCAGCGTAGATCCCAACAAAAACATTCAGTACTTC.

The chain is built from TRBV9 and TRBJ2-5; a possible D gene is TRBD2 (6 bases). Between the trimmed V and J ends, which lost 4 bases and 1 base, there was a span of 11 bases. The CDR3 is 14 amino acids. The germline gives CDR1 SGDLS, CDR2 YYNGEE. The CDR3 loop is CASSSEGSQETQYF. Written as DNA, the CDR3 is TGTGCCAGCAGCTCGGAGGGCAGCCAAGAGACCCAGTACTTC.

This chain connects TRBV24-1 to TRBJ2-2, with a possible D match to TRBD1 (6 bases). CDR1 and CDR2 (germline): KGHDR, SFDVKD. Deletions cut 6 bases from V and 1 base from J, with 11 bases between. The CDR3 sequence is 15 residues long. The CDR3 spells CATSPSRGNTGELFF. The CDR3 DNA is TGTGCCACCAGTCCATCCAGGGGGAACACCGGGGAGCTGTTTTTT.

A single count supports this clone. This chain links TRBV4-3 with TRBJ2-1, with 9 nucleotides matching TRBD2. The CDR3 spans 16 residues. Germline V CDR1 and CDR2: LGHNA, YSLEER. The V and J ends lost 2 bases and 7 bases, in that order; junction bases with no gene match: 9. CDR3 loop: CASSQFSGSMGNEQFF. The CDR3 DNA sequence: TGCGCCAGCAGCCAATTTAGCGGGAGCATGGGGAATGAGCAGTTCTTC.

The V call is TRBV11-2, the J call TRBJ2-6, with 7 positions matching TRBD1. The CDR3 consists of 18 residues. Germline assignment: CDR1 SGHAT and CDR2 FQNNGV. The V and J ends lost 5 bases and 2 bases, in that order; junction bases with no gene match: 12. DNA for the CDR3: TGTGCCAGCAGCCCGCACCAAGGGGGCGTCACTGGGGCCAACGTCCTGACTTTC. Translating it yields CASSPHQGGVTGANVLTF.

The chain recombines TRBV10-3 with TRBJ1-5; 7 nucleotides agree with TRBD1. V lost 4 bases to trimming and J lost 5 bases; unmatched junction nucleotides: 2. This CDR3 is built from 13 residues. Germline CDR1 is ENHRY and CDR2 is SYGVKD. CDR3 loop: CAISGQGHQPQHF. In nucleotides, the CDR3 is TGTGCCATCAGTGGACAGGGCCATCAGCCCCAGCATTTT.

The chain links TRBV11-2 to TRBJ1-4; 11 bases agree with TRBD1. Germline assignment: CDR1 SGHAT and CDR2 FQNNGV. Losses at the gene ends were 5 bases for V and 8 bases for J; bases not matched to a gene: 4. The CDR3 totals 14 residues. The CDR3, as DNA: TGTGCCAGCAGCCGGACAGGGGGCGGCGAAAAACTGTTTTTT. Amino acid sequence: CASSRTGGGEKLFF.

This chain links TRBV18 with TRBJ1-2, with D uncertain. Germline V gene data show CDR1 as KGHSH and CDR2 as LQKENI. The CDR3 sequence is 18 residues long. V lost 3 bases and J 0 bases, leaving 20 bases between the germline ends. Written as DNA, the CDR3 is TGTGCCAGCTCACCCGGGGTACCCCTCAGTGGAGCTAACTATGGCTACACCTTC. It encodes CASSPGVPLSGANYGYTF.

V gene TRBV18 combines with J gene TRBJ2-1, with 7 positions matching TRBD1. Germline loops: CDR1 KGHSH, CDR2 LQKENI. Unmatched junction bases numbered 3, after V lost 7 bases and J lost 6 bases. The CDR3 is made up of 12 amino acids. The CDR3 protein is CASCDRVNEQFF. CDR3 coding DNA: TGTGCCAGCTGCGACAGGGTCAATGAGCAGTTCTTC.

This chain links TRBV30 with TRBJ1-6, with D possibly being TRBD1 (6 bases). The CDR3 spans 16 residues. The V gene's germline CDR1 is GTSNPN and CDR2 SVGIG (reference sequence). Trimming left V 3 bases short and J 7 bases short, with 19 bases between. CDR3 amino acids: CAWRPAQGHRNSPLHF. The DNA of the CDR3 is TGTGCCTGGAGGCCCGCCCAGGGGCACAGGAATTCACCCCTCCACTTT.

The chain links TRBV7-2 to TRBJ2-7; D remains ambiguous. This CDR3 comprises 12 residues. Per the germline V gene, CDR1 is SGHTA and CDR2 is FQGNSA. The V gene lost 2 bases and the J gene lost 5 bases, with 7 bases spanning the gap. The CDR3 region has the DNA TGTGCCAGCAGCTTATACAGCCACGAGCAGTACTTC. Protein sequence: CASSLYSHEQYF.

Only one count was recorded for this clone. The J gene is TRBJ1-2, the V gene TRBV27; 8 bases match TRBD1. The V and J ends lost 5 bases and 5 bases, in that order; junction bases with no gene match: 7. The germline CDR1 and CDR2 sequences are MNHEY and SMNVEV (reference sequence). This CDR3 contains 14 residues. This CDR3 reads CASSPLTGGYGYTF. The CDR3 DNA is TGTGCCAGCAGTCCCCTCACAGGGGGTTATGGCTACACCTTC.

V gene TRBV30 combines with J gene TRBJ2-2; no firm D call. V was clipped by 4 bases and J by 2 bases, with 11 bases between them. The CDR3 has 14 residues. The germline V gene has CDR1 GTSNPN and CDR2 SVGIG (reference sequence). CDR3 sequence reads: CAWKRSTNTGELFF. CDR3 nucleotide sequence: TGTGCCTGGAAGCGTAGCACCAACACCGGGGAGCTGTTTTTT.

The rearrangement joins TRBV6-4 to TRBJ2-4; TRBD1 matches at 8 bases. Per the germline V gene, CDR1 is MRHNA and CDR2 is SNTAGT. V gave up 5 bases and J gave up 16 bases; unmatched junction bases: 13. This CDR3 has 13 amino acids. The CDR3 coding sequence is TGTGCCAGCAGTCATACAGGGGGGTCTTCCGACTACTTC. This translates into CASSHTGGSSDYF.

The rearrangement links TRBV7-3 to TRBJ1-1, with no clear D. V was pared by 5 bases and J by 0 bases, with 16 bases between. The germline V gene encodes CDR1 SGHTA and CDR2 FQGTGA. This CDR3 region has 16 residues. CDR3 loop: CASSANLRTMNTEAFF. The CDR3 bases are TGTGCCAGCAGCGCGAATCTACGTACTATGAACACTGAAGCTTTCTTT.

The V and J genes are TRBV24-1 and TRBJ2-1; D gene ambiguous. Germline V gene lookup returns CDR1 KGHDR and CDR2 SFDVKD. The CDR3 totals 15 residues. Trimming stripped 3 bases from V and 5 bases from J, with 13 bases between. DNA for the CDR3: TGTGCCACCAGTGATAGAGGAGCAGAAAACAATGAGCAGTTCTTC. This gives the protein CATSDRGAENNEQFF.

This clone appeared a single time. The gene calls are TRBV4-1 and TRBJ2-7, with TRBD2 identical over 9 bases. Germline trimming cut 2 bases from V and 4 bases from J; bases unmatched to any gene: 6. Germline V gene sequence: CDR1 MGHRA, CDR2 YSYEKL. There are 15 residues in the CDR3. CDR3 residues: CASSQNPSGTYEQYF. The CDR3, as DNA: TGCGCCAGCAGCCAAAATCCTAGCGGGACGTACGAGCAGTACTTC.

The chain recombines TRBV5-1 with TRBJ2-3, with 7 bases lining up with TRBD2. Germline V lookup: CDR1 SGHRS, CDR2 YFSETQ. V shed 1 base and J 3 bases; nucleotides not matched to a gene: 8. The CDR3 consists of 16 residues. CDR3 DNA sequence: TGCGCCAGCAGCTTGTTGCGGCGGGAGTTAACAGATACGCAGTATTTT. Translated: CASSLLRRELTDTQYF.

CDR3 sequence reads: CASTIQSDGGVQYF. CDR3 DNA sequence: TGCGCCAGCACCATACAAAGCGACGGAGGGGTCCAGTACTTC. V usage is TRBV10-2 and J usage is TRBJ2-7; D possibly corresponds to TRBD2 (6 bases). Deletions cut 7 bases from V and 10 bases from J, with 23 bases between. Germline CDR1 WSHSY, CDR2 SAAADI. This CDR3 is 14 amino acids long.

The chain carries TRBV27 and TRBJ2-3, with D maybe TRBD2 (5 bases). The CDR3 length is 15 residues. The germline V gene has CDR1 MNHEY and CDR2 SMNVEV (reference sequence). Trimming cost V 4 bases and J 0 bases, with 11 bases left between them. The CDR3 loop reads CASSSPGTSTDTQYF. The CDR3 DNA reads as TGTGCCAGCAGTTCGCCGGGAACCAGCACAGATACGCAGTATTTT.

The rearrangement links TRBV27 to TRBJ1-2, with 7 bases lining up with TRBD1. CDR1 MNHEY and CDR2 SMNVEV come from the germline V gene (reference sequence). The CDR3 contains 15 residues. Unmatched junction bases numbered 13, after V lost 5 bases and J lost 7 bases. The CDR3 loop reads CASSPPGQGVAGYTF. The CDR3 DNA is TGTGCCAGCAGTCCACCCGGGCAGGGGGTTGCTGGCTACACCTTC.

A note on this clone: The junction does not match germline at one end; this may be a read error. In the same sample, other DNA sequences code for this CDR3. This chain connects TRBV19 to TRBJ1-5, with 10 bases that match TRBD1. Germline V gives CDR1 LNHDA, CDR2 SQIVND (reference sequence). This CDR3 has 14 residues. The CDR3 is CASSLTGGNQPQHF. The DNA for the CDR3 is TGTGCCAGTAGCCTGACAGGGGGCAACCAGCCCCAGCATTTT. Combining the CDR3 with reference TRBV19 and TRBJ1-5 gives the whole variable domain DGGITQSPKYLFRKEGQNVTLSCEQNLNHDAMYWYRQDPGQGLRLIYYSQIVNDFQKGDIAEGYSVSREKKESFPLTVTSAQKNPTAFYLCASSLTGGNQPQHFGDGTRLSIL.

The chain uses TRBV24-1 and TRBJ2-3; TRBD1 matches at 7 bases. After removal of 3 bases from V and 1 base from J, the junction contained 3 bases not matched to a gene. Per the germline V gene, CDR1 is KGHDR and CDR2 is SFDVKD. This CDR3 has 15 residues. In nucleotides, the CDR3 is TGTGCCACCAGTGATCCCGGGACAGGCACAGATACGCAGTATTTT. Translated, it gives CATSDPGTGTDTQYF.

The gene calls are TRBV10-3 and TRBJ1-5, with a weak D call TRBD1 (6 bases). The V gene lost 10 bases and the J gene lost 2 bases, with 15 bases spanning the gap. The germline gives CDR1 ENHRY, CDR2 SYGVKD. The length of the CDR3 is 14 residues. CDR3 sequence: CASEPSGGNQPQHF. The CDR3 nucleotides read TGTGCCAGCGAGCCGTCAGGGGGCAATCAGCCCCAGCATTTT.